The 6 T cell receptor beta chains in this list originate from one sample, sequenced in a study of CD8+ T cells in alopecia areata. Sorting relied on CD4, CD8alpha, NKG2D, NKG2ACE and other markers applied to pooled cutaneous lymph node cells. The authors extracted RNA and reverse transcribed it into cDNA as the sequencing template. TCRdb's table, derived via immunoSEQ multiplex PCR, lists solely in-frame clones and lacks some. Listed for the sample are about 3,900 clones, none seen a single time. The sample was CD8+ T cells sorted from a lymph node. Receptors were obtained from a C3H/HeJ mouse with alopecia areata. For this mouse line, the MHC haplotype is H2-k.

This clone was seen many times. Germline and genes: mouse. The read comes to an end 4 residues before the CDR3 does, leaving the germline J gene to fill in the end. The V gene is TRBV29, the J gene TRBJ2-1, with 9 bases fitting TRBD1. Germline values: CDR1 MSHET, CDR2 SYDVDS. CDR3 length equals 13 residues. CDR3 residues: CASSEQGAAEQFF. The part of the CDR3 DNA that was read is TGTGCTAGCAGCGAACAGGGGGCGGCT.

Worth noting for this clone: Gene names are the mouse ones. The observed sequence ends 4 residues before the CDR3 terminus, with the missing tail filled in from the germline J gene. J is TRBJ2-5 and V is TRBV13-3, with 9 bases that match TRBD1. J gave up 0 bases and V 4 bases, and 3 bases lay outside the gene matches. The V gene's germline CDR1 is NNHDY and CDR2 SYVADS. The CDR3 runs 15 residues. The DNA read from the CDR3 is TGTGCCAGCAGTCGGGACAGGGATAACCAAGAC. The encoded protein is CASSRDRDNQD. The full-length CDR3 reads as CASSRDRDNQDTQYF.

This clone was detected ten times or more. The genes and germline here are from mouse. From the germline J gene comes the end of the CDR3, since the read stops 4 residues before it. The V call is TRBV19, the J call TRBJ1-1, with D possibly being TRBD1 (5 bases). Germline V lookup: CDR1 FNHDT, CDR2 SITEND (reference sequence). There are 13 residues in the CDR3. V lost 4 bases to trimming and J lost 0 bases, with 7 bases between them. CDR3 sequence: CASSSGQNTEVFF. The CDR3 DNA, read in part, is TGTGCCAGCAGTTCGGGACAGAACACA.

Ten or more counts support this clone. Any gene name here is a mouse gene name. The CDR3 extends 4 residues past the end of the read, so its final part is completed from the germline J gene. This chain connects TRBV19 to TRBJ2-3, with TRBD1 matching over 9 bases. Looked up from germline, CDR1 is FNHDT and CDR2 is SITEND (reference sequence). V was clipped by 6 bases and J by 2 bases; unmatched bases: 10. CDR3 length equals 16 residues. The DNA read from the CDR3 is TGTGCCAGCAATCCCCTCGACAGGGGGGATGCAGAA. This translates into CASNPLDRGDAE. The full CDR3 reads CASNPLDRGDAETLYF.

At least ten counts were recorded for this clone. Gene names and germline match the mouse. The CDR3 is cut off 4 residues early in the read; its end comes from the germline J gene. The chain has TRBV29 and TRBJ2-5; 7 bases fit TRBD1. The length of the CDR3 is 13 residues. Germline V CDR1 and CDR2: MSHET, SYDVDS. The CDR3 loop is CASSLQGRDTQYF. CDR3 DNA (partial): TGTGCTAGCAGTCTACAGGGGAGAGAC.

This clone was counted ten times or more. Genes and germline are mouse. The missing CDR3 end, 4 residues past where the read stops, is filled in from the germline J gene. The rearrangement links TRBV1 to TRBJ2-7; possible D gene TRBD1, 6 bases. The CDR3 covers 12 residues. Looked up from germline, CDR1 is NSQYPW and CDR2 is LRSPGD (reference sequence). CDR3 DNA, as far as it was read: TGCACCTGCAGTGCAGCAGGGGAT. It encodes CTCSAAGD. The complete CDR3 protein is CTCSAAGDEQYF.